The 10 T cell receptor beta chains reported below all come from one sample, sequenced in a study of shared clonotypes between healthy human individuals. The protocol was immunoSEQ multiplex PCR, while the TCRdb copy is restricted to in-frame clones and leaves out a portion. The table shows about 2.3 million clones, with approximately 93% occurring only once. Sequences were obtained from naive CD4+ T cells from PBMCs. Subset defined: CD45RA+ positively selected. The receptors here all came from a young man in good health. Some clones in this sample may be carry-over from other donors' samples.

The chain links TRBV11-1 to TRBJ1-2; unclear D gene. CDR3 length equals 15 residues. Trimming removed 2 bases from V and 8 bases from J, with 18 bases in between. Germline V lookup: CDR1 SGHAT, CDR2 FQDESV (reference sequence). The CDR3 region has the DNA TGTGCCAGCAGCTTAAGGGTTTCCGGCTCTGGGGGCTACACCTTC. The encoded protein is CASSLRVSGSGGYTF.

The V gene is TRBV7-8, the J gene TRBJ2-1; the match to TRBD1 covers 7 bases. J lost 6 bases, V lost 5 bases, and 7 bases had no gene match. The CDR3 has 14 amino acids. CDR1 SGHVS and CDR2 FQNEAQ come from the germline V gene. CDR3 DNA sequence: TGTGCCAGCAGCATTGACAGGGCGCGCAATGAGCAGTTCTTC. It is translated as CASSIDRARNEQFF.

This chain uses TRBV6-1 with TRBJ2-5; no definite D call. V dropped 8 bases and J dropped 1 base, with 17 bases sitting between them. The germline V gene encodes CDR1 MNHNS and CDR2 SASEGT. The CDR3 is made up of 15 amino acids. CDR3 nucleotide sequence: TGTGCCAGCGGGTCCAACGGAGCATTCCAAGAGACCCAGTACTTC. Protein sequence: CASGSNGAFQETQYF.

This chain links TRBV5-1 with TRBJ1-4, with D possibly TRBD1 on 5 matching bases. This CDR3 has 16 residues. The V gene's germline CDR1 is SGHRS and CDR2 YFSETQ. V was cut by 4 bases and J by 0 bases, with 13 bases left in between. CDR3 region: CASSPLGASTNEKLFF. In DNA form, the CDR3 reads TGCGCCAGCAGCCCCCTTGGGGCTTCAACTAATGAAAAACTGTTTTTT.

This chain connects TRBV7-2 to TRBJ2-1; 7 nucleotides align to TRBD1. Unmatched junction bases numbered 6, after V lost 0 bases and J lost 7 bases. This CDR3 is built from 15 residues. Germline V gives CDR1 SGHTA, CDR2 FQGNSA. CDR3 DNA sequence: TGTGCCAGCAGCTTAGCTAAGGGGGCAGCGAATGAGCAGTTCTTC. This sequence encodes CASSLAKGAANEQFF.

This chain uses TRBV12-5 with TRBJ2-7; D gene unclear. The CDR3 spans 12 residues. The germline CDR1 and CDR2 sequences are LGHNT and FRNRAP. V lost 0 bases and J 4 bases, leaving 4 bases between the germline ends. The CDR3 is CASGLVGYEQYF. The DNA for the CDR3 is TGTGCTAGTGGTTTGGTAGGTTACGAGCAGTACTTC.

The V and J genes are TRBV5-5 and TRBJ2-2; D not resolved. The length of the CDR3 is 15 residues. Germline V gives CDR1 SGHKS, CDR2 YYEKEE (reference sequence). The ends were cut back, 4 bases at V and 0 bases at J, with 10 bases in the middle. The CDR3, as DNA: TGTGCCAGCAGCCCGCGCCAGCCGAACACCGGGGAGCTGTTTTTT. This encodes CASSPRQPNTGELFF.

This clone has only a few counts. The chain is built from TRBV28 and TRBJ1-1, with D perhaps TRBD1 (5 bases). The V end lost 8 bases, the J end lost 1 base, and 8 bases lay between the germline ends. The CDR3 runs 12 residues. The V gene's germline CDR1 is MDHEN and CDR2 SYDVKM. CDR3 region: CASCQGNTEAFF. CDR3 nucleotide sequence: TGTGCCAGCTGTCAGGGGAACACTGAAGCTTTCTTT.

This chain uses TRBV14 with TRBJ2-7; D ambiguous. Trimming stripped 1 base from V and 3 bases from J, with 7 bases between. Looked up from germline, CDR1 is SGHDN and CDR2 is FVKESK. The CDR3 loop spans 13 amino acids. The CDR3 loop reads CASSQALVYEQYF. CDR3 bases: TGTGCCAGCAGCCAAGCCCTCGTCTACGAGCAGTACTTC.

This rearrangement joins TRBV6-5 to TRBJ2-2; 9 bases are shared with TRBD1. This CDR3 is 14 amino acids long. J was trimmed by 5 bases and V by 6 bases; bases with no gene match: 4. Germline lookup yields CDR1 MNHEY and CDR2 SVGAGI. CDR3 DNA: TGTGCCAGCAGGGGACAGGGAGGAACCGGGGAGCTGTTTTTT. Translating gives CASRGQGGTGELFF.